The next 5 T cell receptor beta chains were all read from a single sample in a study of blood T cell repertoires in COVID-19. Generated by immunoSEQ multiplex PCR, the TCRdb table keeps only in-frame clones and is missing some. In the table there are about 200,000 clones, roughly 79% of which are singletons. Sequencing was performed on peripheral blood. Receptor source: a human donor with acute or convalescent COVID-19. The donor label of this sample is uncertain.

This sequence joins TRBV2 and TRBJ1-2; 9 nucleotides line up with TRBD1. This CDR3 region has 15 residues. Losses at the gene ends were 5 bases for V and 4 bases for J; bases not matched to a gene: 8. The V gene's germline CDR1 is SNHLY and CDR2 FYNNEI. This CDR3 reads CASSPTGQGGYGYTF. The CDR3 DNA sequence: TGTGCCAGCAGTCCAACGGGACAGGGTGGCTATGGCTACACCTTC.

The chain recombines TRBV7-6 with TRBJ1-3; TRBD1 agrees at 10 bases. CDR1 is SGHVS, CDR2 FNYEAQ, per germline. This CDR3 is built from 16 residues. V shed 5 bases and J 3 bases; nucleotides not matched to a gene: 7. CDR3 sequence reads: CASSLIGTGVGNTIYF. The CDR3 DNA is TGTGCCAGCAGCCTGATTGGGACAGGGGTTGGAAACACCATATATTTT. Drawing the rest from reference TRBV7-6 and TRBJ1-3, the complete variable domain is GAGVSQSPRYKVTKRGQDVALRCDPISGHVSLYWYRQALGQGPEFLTYFNYEAQQDKSGLPNDRFSAERPEGSISTLTIQRTEQRDSAMYRCASSLIGTGVGNTIYFGEGSWLTVV.

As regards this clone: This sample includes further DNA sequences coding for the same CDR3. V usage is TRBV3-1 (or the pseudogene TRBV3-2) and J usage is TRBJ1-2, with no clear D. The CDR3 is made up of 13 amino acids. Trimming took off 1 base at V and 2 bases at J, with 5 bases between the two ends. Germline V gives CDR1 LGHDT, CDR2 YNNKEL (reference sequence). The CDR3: CASSQASNYGYTF. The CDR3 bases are TGTGCCAGCAGCCAAGCGTCCAACTATGGCTACACCTTC.

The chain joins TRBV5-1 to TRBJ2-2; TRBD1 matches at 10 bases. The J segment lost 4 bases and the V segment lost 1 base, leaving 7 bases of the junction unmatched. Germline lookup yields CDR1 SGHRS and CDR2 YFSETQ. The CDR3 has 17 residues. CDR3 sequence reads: CASSLSGQGVGTGELFF. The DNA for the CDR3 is TGCGCCAGCAGCTTGTCTGGACAGGGGGTCGGCACCGGGGAGCTGTTTTTT.

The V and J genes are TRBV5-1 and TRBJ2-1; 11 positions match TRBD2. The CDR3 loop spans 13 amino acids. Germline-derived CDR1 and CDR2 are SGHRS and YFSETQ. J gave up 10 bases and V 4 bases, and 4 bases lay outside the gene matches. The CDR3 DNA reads TGCGCCAGCAGCGAATCTAGCGGGAGGGAGCAGTTCTTC. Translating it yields CASSESSGREQFF.